A single sample is the source of the 14 T cell receptor beta chains below, sequenced in a study of beta chain features in type 1 diabetes. Of the isolated RNA, all was reverse transcribed, and so the sequenced material was expressed TCRB transcripts. Some clones are missing from TCRdb's copy, which holds only in-frame ones; the method was immunoSEQ multiplex PCR. Among under 500,000 clones listed, roughly 31% were seen once. The sequenced sample consisted of naive CD4+ T cells from blood. Receptors were obtained from a man aged 18 to 30 in good health.

This clone was seen more than once but under ten times. The chain employs TRBV7-9 and TRBJ1-4, with TRBD1 identical over 10 bases. The trim removed 4 bases at V and 5 bases at J, leaving 1 base unmatched. This CDR3 contains 14 residues. Per germline, CDR1 SEHNR and CDR2 FQNEAQ (reference sequence). CDR3 DNA sequence: TGTGCCAGCAGCTGGACAGGGGGGAATGAAAAACTGTTTTTT. Its translation: CASSWTGGNEKLFF. Full variable domain (remainder filled in from reference TRBV7-9 and TRBJ1-4): DTGVSQNPRHKITKRGQNVTFRCDPISEHNRLYWYRQTLGQGPEFLTYFQNEAQLEKSRLLSDRFSAERPKGSFSTLEIQRTEQGDSAMYLCASSWTGGNEKLFFGSGTQLSVL.

The chain employs TRBV29-1 and TRBJ1-1, with a tentative D call TRBD1 (5 bases). The germline V and J ends were trimmed by 7 bases and 1 base, with 19 bases remaining between them. The CDR3 spans 15 residues. Germline assignment: CDR1 SQVTM and CDR2 ANQGSEA. CDR3 protein: CSGLGAVQRNTEAFF. The CDR3 nucleotides are TGCAGCGGCCTAGGGGCTGTACAGCGGAACACTGAAGCTTTCTTT.

This clone was found a few times. The J gene is TRBJ1-1, the V gene TRBV2, with 7 bases matching TRBD1. Germline V gene data show CDR1 as SNHLY and CDR2 as FYNNEI. This CDR3 contains 13 residues. Unmatched junction bases numbered 7, after V lost 5 bases and J lost 7 bases. The CDR3 is CASSRQGGDEAFF. The DNA for the CDR3 is TGTGCCAGCAGTCGACAGGGTGGGGATGAAGCTTTCTTT.

In this sample, this clone turned up a few times. The CDR3 protein is CAISDQGLESYEQYF. The CDR3 bases are TGTGCCATCAGTGATCAGGGGCTTGAGTCCTACGAGCAGTACTTC. This chain uses TRBV10-3 with TRBJ2-7, with a weak D call TRBD1 (6 bases). The CDR3 contains 15 residues. Between the trimmed V and J ends, which lost 3 bases and 1 base, there was a span of 13 bases. CDR1 is ENHRY and CDR2 is SYGVKD in the germline V gene.

The rearrangement joins TRBV5-1 to TRBJ2-3, with D possibly being TRBD1 (6 bases). Germline assignment: CDR1 SGHRS and CDR2 YFSETQ. The germline V and J ends were trimmed by 1 base and 5 bases, with 11 bases remaining between them. The CDR3 sequence is 14 residues long. The chain's CDR3 is CASSLPGVEDTQYF. The CDR3, as DNA: TGCGCCAGCAGCTTGCCAGGGGTTGAAGATACGCAGTATTTT.

The chain employs TRBV7-9 and TRBJ1-2; 7 bases match TRBD1. Trimming cost V 5 bases and J 3 bases; bases outside gene matches: 3. Germline values: CDR1 SEHNR, CDR2 FQNEAQ (reference sequence). This CDR3 has 13 residues. CDR3 residues: CASSKGQHYGYTF. In DNA, the CDR3 is TGTGCCAGCAGCAAGGGACAGCACTATGGCTACACCTTC. The full variable domain, its missing parts supplied by reference TRBV7-9 and TRBJ1-2, is DTGVSQNPRHKITKRGQNVTFRCDPISEHNRLYWYRQTLGQGPEFLTYFQNEAQLEKSRLLSDRFSAERPKGSFSTLEIQRTEQGDSAMYLCASSKGQHYGYTFGSGTRLTVV.

This clone was recorded a few times. The V and J genes are TRBV29-1 and TRBJ1-1; weak D call: TRBD1 (5 bases). The germline gives CDR1 SQVTM, CDR2 ANQGSEA. This CDR3 has 13 residues. Trimming took 3 bases from V and 7 from J, leaving 15 bases between them. The CDR3 is CSVDRRGVSEAFF. The CDR3 DNA follows: TGCAGCGTTGACCGAAGGGGAGTGAGTGAAGCTTTCTTT.

The table lists this clone with a few counts. For the CDR3, the DNA is TGTGCCAGCAGCTCAAGTCCTAGCGGGAGAGGCACCGGGGAGCTGTTTTTT. Translation: CASSSSPSGRGTGELFF. The chain couples TRBV5-4 to TRBJ2-2, with 10 bases lining up with TRBD2. Trimming removed 3 bases from V and 4 bases from J; junction bases left unmatched: 9. Germline V lookup: CDR1 SGHNT, CDR2 YYREEE (reference sequence). The CDR3 has 17 residues.

J is TRBJ2-1 and V is TRBV15; D remains ambiguous. Trimming shortened V by 0 bases and J by 3 bases, and 6 bases separated the two germline ends. The CDR3 extends over 14 amino acids. CDR1 is LNHNV, CDR2 YYDKDF, per germline (reference sequence). The CDR3 DNA is TGTGCCACCAGCAGAGATGGGGTCTACAATGAGCAGTTCTTC. Translation: CATSRDGVYNEQFF.

V and J are TRBV7-9 and TRBJ2-5, with D possibly matching TRBD1 (6 bases). Trimming left V 4 bases short and J 1 base short, with 13 bases between. Germline V gene sequence: CDR1 SEHNR, CDR2 FQNEAQ (reference sequence). The CDR3 loop spans 15 amino acids. CDR3 coding DNA: TGTGCCAGCAGCTACGACGACAGGCGCCAAGAGACCCAGTACTTC. Protein product: CASSYDDRRQETQYF.

This chain uses TRBV23-1 with TRBJ2-3; 10 nucleotides match TRBD2. TRBV23-1 is flagged as an ORF with uncertain function. The CDR3 totals 17 residues. Trimming removed 0 bases from V and 3 bases from J; junction bases left unmatched: 6. The CDR3 region has the DNA TGCGCCAGCAGTCAATCGGCAGCGGGAGGGATGACAGATACGCAGTATTTT. It encodes CASSQSAAGGMTDTQYF.

In this sample, this clone turned up a few times. The gene calls are TRBV7-9 and TRBJ2-1, with TRBD1 matching over 7 bases. This CDR3 region has 14 residues. V shed 5 bases, J shed 6 bases, and the junction held 7 bases outside the gene matches. The germline V gene encodes CDR1 SEHNR and CDR2 FQNEAQ (reference sequence). This CDR3 is CASSARQGFNEQFF. CDR3 sequence (DNA): TGTGCCAGCAGCGCCCGACAGGGATTCAATGAGCAGTTCTTC.

V is TRBV6-6 and J is TRBJ2-3; the match to TRBD2 covers 12 bases. The CDR3 spans 16 residues. The germline CDR1 and CDR2 sequences are MNHNY and SVGAGI (reference sequence). V was pared by 5 bases and J by 1 base, with 4 bases of the junction left unmatched. CDR3 nucleotides: TGTGCCAGCAGTCCCCGGACTAGCGGGGGCACAGATACGCAGTATTTT. This sequence encodes CASSPRTSGGTDTQYF.

J is TRBJ2-7 and V is TRBV7-9, with D maybe TRBD1 (6 bases). Trimming left V 5 bases short and J 3 bases short, with 14 bases between. The CDR3 runs to 14 residues. Germline-derived CDR1 and CDR2 are SEHNR and FQNEAQ (reference sequence). CDR3 region: CASSPETGNYEQYF. The CDR3 region has the DNA TGTGCCAGCAGCCCGGAGACAGGAAACTACGAGCAGTACTTC.